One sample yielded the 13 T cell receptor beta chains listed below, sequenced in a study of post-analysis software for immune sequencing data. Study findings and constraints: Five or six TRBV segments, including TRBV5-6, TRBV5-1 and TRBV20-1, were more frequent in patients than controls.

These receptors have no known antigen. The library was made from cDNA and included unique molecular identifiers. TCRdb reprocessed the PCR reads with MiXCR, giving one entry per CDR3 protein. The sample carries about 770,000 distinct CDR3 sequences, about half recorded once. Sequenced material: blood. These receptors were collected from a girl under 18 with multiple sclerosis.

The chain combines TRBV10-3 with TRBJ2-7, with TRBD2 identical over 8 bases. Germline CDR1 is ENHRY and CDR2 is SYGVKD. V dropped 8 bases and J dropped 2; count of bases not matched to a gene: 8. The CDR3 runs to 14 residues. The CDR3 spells CAILRLAQPYEQYF. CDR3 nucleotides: TGTGCCATCCTGAGACTAGCGCAGCCCTACGAGCAGTACTTC.

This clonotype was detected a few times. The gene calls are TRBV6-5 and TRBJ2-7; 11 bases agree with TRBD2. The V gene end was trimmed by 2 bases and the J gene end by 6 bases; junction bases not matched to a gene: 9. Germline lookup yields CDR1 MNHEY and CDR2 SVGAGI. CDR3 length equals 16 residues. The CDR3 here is CASSYTGTSGPSEQYF. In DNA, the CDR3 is TGTGCCAGCAGTTACACCGGGACTAGCGGTCCCTCCGAGCAGTACTTC.

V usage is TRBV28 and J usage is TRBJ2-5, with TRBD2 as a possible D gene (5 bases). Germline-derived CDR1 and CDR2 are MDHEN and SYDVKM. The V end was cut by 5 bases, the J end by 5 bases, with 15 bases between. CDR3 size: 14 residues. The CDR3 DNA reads TGTGCCAGCAGTATCGCCGAGGGTTGGGAGACCCAGTACTTC. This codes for CASSIAEGWETQYF.

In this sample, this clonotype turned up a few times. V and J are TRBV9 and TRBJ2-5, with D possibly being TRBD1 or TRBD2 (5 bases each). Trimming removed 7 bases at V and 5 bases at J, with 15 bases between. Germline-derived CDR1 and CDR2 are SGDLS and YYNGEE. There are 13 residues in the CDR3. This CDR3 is CASARGDRETQYF. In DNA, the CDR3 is TGTGCCAGCGCTCGGGGCGACCGGGAGACCCAGTACTTC.

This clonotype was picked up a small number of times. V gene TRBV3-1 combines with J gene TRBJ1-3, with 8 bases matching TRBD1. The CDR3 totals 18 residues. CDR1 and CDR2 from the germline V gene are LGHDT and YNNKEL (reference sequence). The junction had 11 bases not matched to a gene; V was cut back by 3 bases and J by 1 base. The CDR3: CASSQFITGGASGNTIYF. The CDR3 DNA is TGTGCCAGCAGCCAGTTTATTACAGGGGGGGCTTCTGGAAACACCATATATTTT.

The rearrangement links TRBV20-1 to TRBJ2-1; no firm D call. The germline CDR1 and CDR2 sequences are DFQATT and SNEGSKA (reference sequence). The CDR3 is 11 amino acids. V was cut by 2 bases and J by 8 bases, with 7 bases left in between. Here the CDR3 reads CSARRTHEQFF. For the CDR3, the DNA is TGCAGTGCTAGACGCACTCATGAGCAGTTCTTC.

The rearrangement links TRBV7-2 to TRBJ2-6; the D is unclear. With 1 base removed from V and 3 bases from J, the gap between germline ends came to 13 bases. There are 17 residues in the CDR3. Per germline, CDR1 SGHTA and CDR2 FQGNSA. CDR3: CASSLGDGWVGANVLTF. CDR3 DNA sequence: TGTGCCAGCAGCTTAGGAGACGGCTGGGTTGGGGCCAACGTCCTGACTTTC.

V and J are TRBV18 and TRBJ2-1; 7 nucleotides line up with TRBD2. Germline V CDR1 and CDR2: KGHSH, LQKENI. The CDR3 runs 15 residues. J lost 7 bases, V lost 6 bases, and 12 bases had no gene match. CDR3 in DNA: TGTGCCAGCTCGCCCCTCTCGGCGGGAGCTAATGAGCAGTTCTTC. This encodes CASSPLSAGANEQFF.

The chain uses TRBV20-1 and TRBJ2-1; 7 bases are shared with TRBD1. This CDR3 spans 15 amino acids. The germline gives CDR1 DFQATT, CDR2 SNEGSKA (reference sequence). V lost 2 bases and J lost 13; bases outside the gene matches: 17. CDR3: CSARTSQGSQETQFF. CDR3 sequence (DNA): TGCAGTGCTAGAACTTCACAGGGGTCCCAAGAGACCCAGTTCTTC.

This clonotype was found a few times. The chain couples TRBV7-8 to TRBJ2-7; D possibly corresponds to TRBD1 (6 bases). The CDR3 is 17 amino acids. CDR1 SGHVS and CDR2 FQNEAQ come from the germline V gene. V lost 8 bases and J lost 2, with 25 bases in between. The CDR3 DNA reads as TGTGCCAGCCAAGGCGAGATGGACAGCCAGGTCGCCTACGAGCAGTACTTC. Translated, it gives CASQGEMDSQVAYEQYF.

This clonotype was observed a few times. The CDR3 DNA reads TGCAGTACAAATAGCGGGAGCATCGAGCAGTACTTC. Translation: CSTNSGSIEQYF. The genes are TRBV20-1 and TRBJ2-1, with TRBD2 matching over 9 bases. The end of the DNA fits TRBJ2-7 better, so the J call may be wrong. The germline V gene encodes CDR1 DFQATT and CDR2 SNEGSKA (reference sequence). The CDR3 sequence is 12 residues long.

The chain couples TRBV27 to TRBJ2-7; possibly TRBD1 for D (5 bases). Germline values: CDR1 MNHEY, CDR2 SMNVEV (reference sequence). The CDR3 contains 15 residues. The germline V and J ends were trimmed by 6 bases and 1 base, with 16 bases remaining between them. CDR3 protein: CASSPTGQASYEQYF. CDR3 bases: TGTGCCAGCAGCCCAACCGGACAAGCTTCCTACGAGCAGTACTTC.

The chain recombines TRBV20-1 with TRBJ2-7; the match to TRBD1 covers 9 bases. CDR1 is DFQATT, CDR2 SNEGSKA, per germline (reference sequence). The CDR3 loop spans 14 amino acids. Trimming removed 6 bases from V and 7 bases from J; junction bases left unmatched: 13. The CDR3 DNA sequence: TGCAGTGCCCCCGCACAGGGGGCATGGGAAGAGCAGTACTTC. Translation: CSAPAQGAWEEQYF.